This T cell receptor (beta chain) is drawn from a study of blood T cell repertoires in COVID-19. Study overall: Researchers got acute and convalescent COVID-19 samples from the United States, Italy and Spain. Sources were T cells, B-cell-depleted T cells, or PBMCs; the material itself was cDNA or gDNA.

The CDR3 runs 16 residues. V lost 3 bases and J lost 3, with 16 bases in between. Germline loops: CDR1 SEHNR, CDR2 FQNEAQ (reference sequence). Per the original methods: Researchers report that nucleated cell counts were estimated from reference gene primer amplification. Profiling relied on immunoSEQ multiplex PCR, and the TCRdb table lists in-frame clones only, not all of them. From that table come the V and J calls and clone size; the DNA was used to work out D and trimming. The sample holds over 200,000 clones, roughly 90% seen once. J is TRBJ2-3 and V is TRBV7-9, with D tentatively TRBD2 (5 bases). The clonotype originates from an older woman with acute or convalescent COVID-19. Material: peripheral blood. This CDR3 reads CASSFMGTGKTDTQYF. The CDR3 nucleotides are TGTGCCAGCAGCTTTATGGGTACCGGGAAGACAGATACGCAGTATTTT.